This T cell receptor (beta chain) was identified in a study of blood T cell repertoires in COVID-19 (dated by TCRdb to about 2020). Concerning the study at large: The collaborator samples originated in the United States, Italy and Spain and spanned the acute and convalescent phases of COVID-19. The samples were drawn from two sources: the first 160 participants of the ongoing ImmuneRACE study, and 1,200 or so subjects contributed by 6 global collaborators. The sample metadata nearly always contained a de-identified subject ID, COVID-19 status, age in years and sex. A freely available public database, intended as a resource for researchers studying the immune response to SARS-CoV-2, is where the repertoires were released. Where available, HLA class I and class II types were taken from metadata supplied by the sample provider and were not determined by assay-based typing. The dataset comprised deeply sampled blood TCRbeta repertoires from subjects exposed to, actively infected with, or recovered from COVID-19. The prospective study material was composed of cDNA or gDNA derived from T cells, B-cell-depleted T cells, or PBMCs. Points the paper makes about the study in general: The quantity of clinical and demographic metadata differed by source and by participant and was supplied without curation.

Reading the germline V gene gives CDR1 SGHRS and CDR2 YFSETQ. Cut back by 4 bases and 3 bases, the V and J ends lie 11 bases apart. The CDR3 contains 14 residues, cysteine and phenylalanine counted. Only CDR3 DNA is held: 42 bases, read in frame from base 1. TCRbeta CDR3 regions were amplified from genomic DNA by means of the immunoSEQ Assay, a bias-controlled multiplex PCR. On the study's bioinformatics: Nucleated cell counts per sample were estimated from amplification of reference gene primers within the assay. To quantify the absolute abundance of each unique TCRbeta CDR3 rearrangement, sequence reads were collapsed and filtered. For each sample, productive Simpson clonality was calculated by taking the square root of Simpson's diversity index across productive rearrangements. Here the immuneACCESS table is served through TCRdb, limited to in-frame sequences with V and J called. Missing clones are a known gap in these copies; in checked studies unresolved V genes cover under half, and the rest lacks a known reason. V, J and clone size reflect that table, while D and trimming were determined from the DNA. The sample includes about 200,000 clones, with about 89% observed a single time. Roughly 8.4% of the sample belongs to the ten largest clones.

For this clone: Its antigen is not yet known. Base qualities are missing; no much larger clone stands one base away.

Participants in the prospective study were enrolled through a virtual design, were aged about 18 to 100 years, and lived in 24 United States geographic areas. Cohort assignment in the prospective study relied on participant-reported clinical history from a screening survey and a study questionnaire. For ImmuneRACE Cohort 3, a participant was defined as recovered based on two consecutive negative NP/OP PCR tests, clearance by a healthcare professional, or resolution of symptoms. In the prospective study, whole blood, serum and a nasopharyngeal or oropharyngeal swab were collected from each participant by mobile phlebotomists. Prospective study participants could optionally give additional blood draws and questionnaires over an approximately 2-month period. Before DNA extraction, blood samples from the prospective study were shipped at room temperature or frozen.

Sequencing was carried out using PBMCs or T cells enriched from blood (not recorded which). The V and J segments used are TRBV5-1 and TRBJ2-1, with TRBD1 tentatively as D gene (5 bases match). The clonotype comes from a woman aged 18-29 years who had recovered from COVID-19. DNA sequence: TGCGCCAGCAGCGGGGCAGGTGTCTACAATGAGCAGTTCTTC. It translates as CASSGAGVYNEQFF.